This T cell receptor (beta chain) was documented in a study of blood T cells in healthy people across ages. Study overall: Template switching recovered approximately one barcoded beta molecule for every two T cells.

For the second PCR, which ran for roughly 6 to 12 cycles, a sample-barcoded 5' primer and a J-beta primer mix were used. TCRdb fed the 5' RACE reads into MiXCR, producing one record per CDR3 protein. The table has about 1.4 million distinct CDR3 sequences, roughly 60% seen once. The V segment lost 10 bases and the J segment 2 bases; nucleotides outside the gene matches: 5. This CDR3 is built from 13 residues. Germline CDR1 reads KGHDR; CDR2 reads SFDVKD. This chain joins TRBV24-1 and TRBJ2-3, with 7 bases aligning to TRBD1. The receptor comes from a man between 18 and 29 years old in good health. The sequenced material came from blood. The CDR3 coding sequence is TGTGCCACGGAAACAGGGGACACAGATACGCAGTATTTT. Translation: CATETGDTDTQYF.